This T cell receptor (beta chain) comes out of a study of T cell changes during pregnancy in multiple sclerosis. The CDR3 runs to 15 residues. Trimming shortened V by 3 bases and J by 0 bases, and 10 bases separated the two germline ends. Germline lookup yields CDR1 LNHDA and CDR2 SQIVND (reference sequence). Clones were sequenced by immunoSEQ multiplex PCR, and TCRdb holds only the in-frame ones, with some missing. There are approximately 100,000 clones in the sample; 92% occur only once, and less than 2.5% lies in the top ten. The TCR originated in a female donor in good health, enrolled as a control in a pregnancy study. This material consisted of peripheral blood, taken after pregnancy. The chain combines TRBV19 with TRBJ2-3, with D unclear. The CDR3: CASSINSVSTDTQYF. CDR3 coding DNA: TGTGCCAGTAGTATTAATAGTGTGAGCACAGATACGCAGTATTTT. The full variable domain, with the rest looked up from reference TRBV19 and TRBJ2-3, is DGGITQSPKYLFRKEGQNVTLSCEQNLNHDAMYWYRQDPGQGLRLIYYSQIVNDFQKGDIAEGYSVSREKKESFPLTVTSAQKNPTAFYLCASSINSVSTDTQYFGPGTRLTVL.